This T cell receptor beta chain was identified in a study of spatial heterogeneity in lung cancer. This clonotype was recorded at least ten times. The antigen remains unidentified. TCR cDNA molecules each had a unique molecular identifier. Via MiXCR, TCRdb re-called the 5' RACE reads, giving one row per CDR3 protein. The sample has approximately 10,000 distinct CDR3 sequences; 6% to 6.5% are singletons. Whole-study findings and limits: For expanded intratumoral alpha and beta TCRs, counts tracked tumor mutation counts.

Indicated time point: sample taken at primary tumor resection. Untreated early-stage non-small cell lung cancer patients, fewer than 85 in total, were the donors. No cell sorting; template was whole RNA from tumor, lung tissue or PBMC. The CDR3 spans 11 residues. Germline V CDR1 and CDR2: DFQATT, SNEGSKA (reference sequence). Trimming removed 5 bases at V and 4 bases at J, with 7 bases between. The TCR sequence derives from a female donor with early-stage non-small cell lung cancer. This sample comprised lung tumor tissue, obtained at surgery. The chain combines TRBV20-1 with TRBJ2-3; a weak D match, TRBD2 (5 bases). Written as DNA, the CDR3 is TGCAGTGCTGAGGGCGCAGATACGCAGTATTTT. Translated, it gives CSAEGADTQYF.